The 17 T cell receptor beta chains below were found in one sample sequenced in a study of molecular identifiers for immune sequencing clone quantification. From the PCR reads, TCRdb called clonotypes with MiXCR, one entry per CDR3 protein. The sample lists more than 250,000 distinct CDR3 sequences, about 22% occurring once. Sequenced input: naive CD8+ T cells from blood, with Jurkat cell RNA spiked in. Subset specified: FACS-sorted CD8+CD4-CCR7+CD45RA+ naive T cells. The receptors come from a human donor in good health. Some libraries in this study had Jurkat cell RNA spiked in.

This chain links TRBV4-3 with TRBJ1-1, with D uncertain. Germline V gene data show CDR1 as LGHNA and CDR2 as YSLEER. The V and J ends lost 0 bases and 7 bases respectively, with 12 bases between them. The CDR3 spans 14 residues. The CDR3 is CASSQEVTMSEAFF. CDR3 nucleotide sequence: TGCGCCAGCAGCCAAGAAGTAACCATGAGTGAAGCTTTCTTT.

Many counts were recorded for this clonotype. The chain joins TRBV12-3 or TRBV12-4 to TRBJ2-5, with D perhaps matching TRBD1 (6 bases). V was cut by 5 bases and J by 0 bases, with 10 bases left in between. This CDR3 is built from 14 residues. In DNA, the CDR3 is TGTGCCAGCAGTCCCGGGACAAACCAAGAGACCCAGTACTTC. Translation: CASSPGTNQETQYF.

This clonotype has a count of ten or more. The chain uses TRBV29-1 and TRBJ2-7; D not resolved. The CDR3 consists of 14 residues. Germline V gene data show CDR1 as SQVTM and CDR2 as ANQGSEA. Deletions cut 0 bases from V and 2 bases from J, with 11 bases between. CDR3 residues: CSVEDVAVPYEQYF. CDR3 coding DNA: TGCAGCGTTGAAGATGTTGCAGTACCCTACGAGCAGTACTTC.

Details on this clonotype: A much larger clone lies a single base off, so this may be a read error. The J gene is TRBJ2-7, the V gene TRBV9; D possibly corresponds to TRBD1 (5 bases). V gave up 5 bases and J gave up 6 bases, with 15 bases separating them. Germline CDR1 is SGDLS and CDR2 is YYNGEE. This CDR3 contains 13 residues. CDR3 sequence: CASRLPPGSEQYF. In DNA, the CDR3 is TGTGCCAGCAGGCTTCCACCAGGGTCCGAGCAGTACTTC.

This clonotype was seen a handful of times. The chain is built from TRBV19 and TRBJ2-3; perhaps TRBD2 as D (6 bases). Germline V gives CDR1 LNHDA, CDR2 SQIVND (reference sequence). Trimming stripped 3 bases from V and 0 bases from J, with 19 bases between. The CDR3 has 18 residues. CDR3 bases: TGTGCCAGTAGTATCACCTACGGGGGTTCCTCTAGCACAGATACGCAGTATTTT. Amino acids: CASSITYGGSSSTDTQYF.

This clonotype was seen ten or more times. The chain uses TRBV28 and TRBJ2-3; a weak D match, TRBD2 (6 bases). The CDR3 covers 16 residues. Looked up from germline, CDR1 is MDHEN and CDR2 is SYDVKM. The V and J ends lost 3 bases and 4 bases respectively, with 17 bases between them. As DNA, the CDR3 is TGTGCCAGCAGTTTTGGCGCGGGAAATTCTCCAGATACGCAGTATTTT. Translating gives CASSFGAGNSPDTQYF.

This clonotype was counted ten times or more. The chain couples TRBV7-2 to TRBJ1-1, with D tentatively TRBD1 (6 bases). Germline loops: CDR1 SGHTA, CDR2 FQGNSA. CDR3 length: 15 amino acids. V was pared by 4 bases and J by 0 bases, with 12 bases between. Here the CDR3 DNA reads TGTGCCAGCAGCTCGGGGAAGGGGGTGAACACTGAAGCTTTCTTT. Protein sequence: CASSSGKGVNTEAFF.

This clonotype came up many times. The V gene is TRBV4-2, the J gene TRBJ2-7; no reliable D call. This CDR3 comprises 14 residues. Germline assignment: CDR1 LGHNA and CDR2 YNFKEQ. V dropped 4 bases and J dropped 0 bases, with 10 bases sitting between them. CDR3 nucleotide sequence: TGTGCCAGCAGCCTCCCGGGTAGCTCCTACGAGCAGTACTTC. Its protein product is CASSLPGSSYEQYF.

This clonotype was detected many times. The chain is built from TRBV2 and TRBJ1-5; no clear D gene. Trimming removed 0 bases from V and 7 bases from J, with 19 bases in between. The CDR3 spans 17 residues. Germline CDR1 SNHLY, CDR2 FYNNEI. CDR3 loop: CASSEAEWAQRNQPQHF. The CDR3 nucleotides are TGTGCCAGCAGTGAAGCTGAGTGGGCCCAGCGGAACCAGCCCCAGCATTTT.

At least ten counts were recorded for this clonotype. This chain links TRBV27 with TRBJ1-4; the D is unclear. The CDR3 is 14 residues long. Trimming cost V 6 bases and J 7 bases, with 15 bases left between them. Germline V gene sequence: CDR1 MNHEY, CDR2 SMNVEV (reference sequence). In DNA, the CDR3 is TGTGCCAGCAGGGCCGGCTCGTCCGGTGAAAAACTGTTTTTT. Translating it yields CASRAGSSGEKLFF.

This clonotype was detected many times. The chain uses TRBV6-6 and TRBJ1-6; D possibly corresponds to TRBD1 (6 bases). V was shortened by 6 bases and J by 5 bases, with 17 bases between the two germline ends. The CDR3 has 16 residues. Germline V gene lookup returns CDR1 MNHNY and CDR2 SVGAGI (reference sequence). As DNA, the CDR3 is TGTGCCAGCAGCCCCTTTAGGGGGTCCCATAATTCACCCCTCCACTTT. Amino acid sequence: CASSPFRGSHNSPLHF.

This clonotype was observed many times. The chain recombines TRBV6-1 with TRBJ2-6, with D perhaps given as TRBD1 or TRBD2 (5 bases each). Trimming left V 1 base short and J 4 bases short, with 14 bases between. The CDR3 runs to 17 residues. Per the germline V gene, CDR1 is MNHNS and CDR2 is SASEGT. Here the CDR3 reads CASSEVVWDPGANVLTF. The CDR3 DNA reads TGTGCCAGCAGTGAAGTGGTTTGGGACCCCGGGGCCAACGTCCTGACTTTC.

This clonotype came up once. A much bigger clone sits one base away, suggesting this may be a read error. The rearrangement links TRBV6-6 to TRBJ2-7; D not resolved. This CDR3 is 14 amino acids long. Germline V CDR1 and CDR2: MNHNY, SVGAGI (reference sequence). The chain's CDR3 is CASSSTLSPYEQCF. Written as DNA, the CDR3 is TGTGCCAGCAGCTCAACACTCTCCCCGTACGAGCAGTGCTTC.

This clonotype was found many times. The chain carries TRBV6-5 and TRBJ2-7; D possibly corresponds to TRBD2 (6 bases). The CDR3 is 12 residues long. Germline lookup yields CDR1 MNHEY and CDR2 SVGAGI. Trimming took off 6 bases at V and 6 bases at J, with 12 bases between the two ends. The CDR3 reads CASSPRGGEQYF. The CDR3, as DNA: TGTGCCAGCAGCCCCCGGGGAGGCGAGCAGTACTTC.

This clonotype was recorded a few times. The DNA of the CDR3 is TGTGCCAGCAGCCCACCGCATTCTAGCAGCACCGGGGAGCTGTTTTTT. Protein product: CASSPPHSSSTGELFF. The chain links TRBV7-9 to TRBJ2-2; tentatively, D is TRBD2 (5 bases). The germline CDR1 and CDR2 sequences are SEHNR and FQNEAQ (reference sequence). Trimming pared 5 bases from V and 4 bases from J, leaving 17 bases between. This CDR3 comprises 16 residues.

The chain has TRBV3-1 and TRBJ1-5; 11 bases are shared with TRBD1. The CDR3 length is 19 residues. Losses at the gene ends were 4 bases for V and 0 bases for J; bases not matched to a gene: 11. Germline assignment: CDR1 LGHDT and CDR2 YNNKEL (reference sequence). CDR3 protein: CASSPSLGQGGYSNQPQHF. For the CDR3, the DNA is TGTGCCAGCAGCCCCTCCCTGGGACAGGGGGGATATAGCAATCAGCCCCAGCATTTT. Variable domain in full (rest from reference TRBV3-1 and TRBJ1-5): DTAVSQTPKYLVTQMGNDKSIKCEQNLGHDTMYWYKQDSKKFLKIMFSYNNKELIINETVPNRFSPKSPDKAHLNLHINSLELGDSAVYFCASSPSLGQGGYSNQPQHFGDGTRLSIL.

Details on this clonotype: Just one base apart from a much larger clone, this may be a read error. The rearrangement uses TRBV29-1 and TRBJ1-2; D unclear. V was trimmed by 3 bases and J by 4 bases, leaving 15 bases between them. Germline assignment: CDR1 SQVTM and CDR2 ANQGSEA. The CDR3 covers 14 residues. CDR3 DNA sequence: TGCAGCGTTGACTGGTCTGCCGCCACCTATGGCTACACCTTC. It translates to CSVDWSAATYGYTF.